What follows are 31 T cell receptor beta chains derived from one specimen sequenced in a study of cytomegalovirus exposure and HLA in healthy donors. 60 Vbeta and 13 Jbeta primers were used in PCR. Using immunoSEQ multiplex PCR, the repertoire was profiled, and TCRdb retains in-frame clones only, with some absent. The sample holds roughly 68,000 clones; around 64% are singletons and the top ten take about 20%. The sample comprised PBMCs. The receptor set was obtained from a man in his forties in good health and CMV-seropositive.

In its sample, this clone was seen a few times. The chain couples TRBV10-3 to TRBJ1-4; the D gene is possibly TRBD1 (6 bases). Germline assignment: CDR1 ENHRY and CDR2 SYGVKD. The CDR3 is 16 amino acids. The V end lost 2 bases, the J end lost 3 bases, and 13 bases lay between the germline ends. CDR3 sequence (DNA): TGTGCCATCAGTGAGGCACAGGGCAAAGCTAATGAAAAACTGTTTTTT. Amino acids: CAISEAQGKANEKLFF.

The count of this clone is one. The V and J genes are TRBV9 and TRBJ2-7; 9 bases are shared with TRBD2. The CDR3 contains 14 residues. Trimming took 4 bases from V and 5 from J; bases not matched to a gene: 7. CDR1 is SGDLS, CDR2 YYNGEE, per germline. The CDR3 DNA reads TGTGCCAGCAGCAAGCGGGGGGATTTCAACGAGCAGTACTTC. Translating gives CASSKRGDFNEQYF. The entire variable domain, with the rest obtained from reference TRBV9 and TRBJ2-7, is as follows: DSGVTQTPKHLITATGQRVTLRCSPRSGDLSVYWYQQSLDQGLQFLIQYYNGEERAKGNILERFSAQQFPDLHSELNLSSLELGDSALYFCASSKRGDFNEQYFGPGTRLTVT.

This sequence joins TRBV7-6 and TRBJ1-2, with unresolved D. V shed 0 bases and J shed 10 bases, with 21 bases lying between them. The CDR3 is made up of 16 amino acids. Germline V gene data show CDR1 as SGHVS and CDR2 as FNYEAQ. This chain's CDR3 is CASSLAPASPMRDYTF. CDR3 DNA: TGTGCCAGCAGCTTAGCGCCGGCCTCCCCCATGCGGGACTACACCTTC.

This clone appeared a single time. The chain combines TRBV5-6 with TRBJ2-7; TRBD2 matches at 8 bases. With 4 bases clipped from V and 1 base from J, the junction kept 7 bases outside the gene matches. The CDR3 extends over 15 amino acids. CDR1 is SGHDT and CDR2 is YYEEEE in the germline V gene. The CDR3 DNA sequence: TGTGCCAGCAGCGGAGACCGGGGGGGTTCCTACGAGCAGTACTTC. Its translation: CASSGDRGGSYEQYF.

The chain combines TRBV6-1 with TRBJ2-1, with D perhaps matching TRBD2 (5 bases). Germline V gene data show CDR1 as MNHNS and CDR2 as SASEGT. V lost 7 bases to trimming and J lost 0 bases, with 10 bases between them. The CDR3 covers 14 residues. The CDR3 loop is CASIRLSSYNEQFF. As DNA, the CDR3 is TGTGCCAGCATCCGACTATCCTCCTACAATGAGCAGTTCTTC.

This chain links TRBV4-1 with TRBJ1-1, with 7 bases lining up with TRBD1. The CDR3 extends over 16 amino acids. CDR1 is MGHRA and CDR2 is YSYEKL in the germline V gene. The V and J ends lost 4 bases and 3 bases, in that order; junction bases with no gene match: 11. CDR3 nucleotides: TGCGCCAGCAGCCGCCCCCGGGACAGAGATTACACTGAAGCTTTCTTT. It yields the protein CASSRPRDRDYTEAFF.

This chain links TRBV2 with TRBJ1-4; the D gene is possibly TRBD1 (5 bases). This CDR3 spans 15 amino acids. Trimming removed 6 bases at V and 4 bases at J, with 15 bases between. Per the germline V gene, CDR1 is SNHLY and CDR2 is FYNNEI. CDR3 DNA: TGTGCCAGCAGGAGACAGAAGAACAATAATGAAAAACTGTTTTTT. Protein sequence: CASRRQKNNNEKLFF.

The rearrangement uses TRBV7-2 and TRBJ2-1; TRBD1 aligns across 8 bases. Germline CDR1 is SGHTA and CDR2 is FQGNSA. The CDR3 runs 15 residues. The junction had 6 bases not matched to a gene; V was cut back by 6 bases and J by 2 bases. The CDR3 is CASSRTGRTYNEQFF. The CDR3 region has the DNA TGTGCCAGCAGTCGGACAGGGAGGACCTACAATGAGCAGTTCTTC.

This chain connects TRBV6-5 to TRBJ2-7; 9 bases line up with TRBD2. The CDR3 extends over 14 amino acids. CDR1 MNHEY and CDR2 SVGAGI come from the germline V gene. The junction had 5 bases not matched to a gene; V was cut back by 6 bases and J by 2 bases. The CDR3 DNA reads as TGTGCCAGCAGGCCCAGCGGGGGGACCTACGAGCAGTACTTC. Protein product: CASRPSGGTYEQYF.

This clone was recorded a few times. The J gene is TRBJ2-3, the V gene TRBV5-1; TRBD1 might be the D (5 bases). The V end lost 5 bases, the J end lost 4 bases, and 11 bases lay between the germline ends. Germline CDR1 is SGHRS and CDR2 is YFSETQ. The CDR3 is made up of 13 amino acids. The CDR3 DNA is TGCGCCAGCAGTAAACAGGATGCAGATACGCAGTATTTT. Encoded protein: CASSKQDADTQYF.

The chain couples TRBV5-1 to TRBJ1-1; 12 positions match TRBD1. The CDR3 loop spans 13 amino acids. J was trimmed by 12 bases and V by 0 bases; bases with no gene match: 3. Germline CDR1 and CDR2: SGHRS and YFSETQ. CDR3 loop: CASSLGGQGASFF. CDR3 coding DNA: TGCGCCAGCAGCTTGGGGGGACAGGGGGCTTCTTTCTTT.

The genes are TRBV6-4 and TRBJ2-6, with D possibly matching TRBD2 (5 bases). Between the trimmed V and J ends, which lost 7 bases and 4 bases, there was a span of 23 bases. The CDR3 covers 18 residues. Germline assignment: CDR1 MRHNA and CDR2 SNTAGT. The CDR3 DNA follows: TGTGCCAGCACCAACGGGGTGTCAACTTCCACCGGGGCCAACGTCCTGACTTTC. Protein: CASTNGVSTSTGANVLTF.

The V gene is TRBV28, the J gene TRBJ2-7; D is unclear. Germline V gene sequence: CDR1 MDHEN, CDR2 SYDVKM. The V end was cut by 8 bases, the J end by 0 bases, with 14 bases between. The CDR3 totals 14 residues. The CDR3 spells CASCTTENSYEQYF. CDR3 in DNA: TGTGCCAGCTGTACAACAGAAAACTCCTACGAGCAGTACTTC.

V usage is TRBV7-9 and J usage is TRBJ1-6; TRBD1 agrees at 10 bases. The CDR3 runs to 11 residues. V dropped 5 bases and J dropped 19; count of bases not matched to a gene: 5. Germline V CDR1 and CDR2: SEHNR, FQNEAQ (reference sequence). The CDR3 DNA sequence: TGTGCCAGCAGCCCGGGACAGGGGTTACACTTT. Protein sequence: CASSPGQGLHF.

This chain links TRBV6-5 with TRBJ2-5; tentative D call: TRBD1 (6 bases). CDR1 is MNHEY and CDR2 is SVGAGI in the germline V gene. Trimming left V 0 bases short and J 3 bases short, with 8 bases between. This CDR3 is built from 14 residues. The CDR3 DNA reads TGTGCCAGCAGTTACTCTACAGGGAAAGAGACCCAGTACTTC. Translation gives CASSYSTGKETQYF.

The chain uses TRBV7-8 and TRBJ2-3; 7 bases are shared with TRBD1. With V trimmed by 5 bases and J by 0 bases, 8 bases remained unmatched. Looked up from germline, CDR1 is SGHVS and CDR2 is FQNEAQ. CDR3 length equals 16 residues. CDR3 DNA: TGTGCCAGCAGCCCTCGACAGGGACAGAGCACAGATACGCAGTATTTT. It specifies CASSPRQGQSTDTQYF.

This chain uses TRBV14 with TRBJ2-2; 13 nucleotides agree with TRBD2. J lost 11 bases, V lost 4 bases, and 7 bases had no gene match. The CDR3 totals 15 residues. CDR1 is SGHDN, CDR2 FVKESK, per germline. The CDR3 sequence is CASSPLAGGLGELFF. DNA of the CDR3: TGTGCCAGCAGCCCACTAGCGGGGGGGCTCGGAGAGCTGTTTTTT.

This chain uses TRBV29-1 with TRBJ1-4, with D tentatively TRBD1 (6 bases). Looked up from germline, CDR1 is SQVTM and CDR2 is ANQGSEA. The ends were cut back, 3 bases at V and 7 bases at J, with 9 bases in the middle. This CDR3 comprises 12 residues. The chain's CDR3 is CSVDRGGEKLFF. The CDR3 DNA sequence: TGCAGCGTTGACAGGGGTGGTGAAAAACTGTTTTTT.

The V gene is TRBV19, the J gene TRBJ2-3; D gene uncertain. The J call may be mistaken, given a closer DNA end match to TRBJ1-5. Germline-derived CDR1 and CDR2 are LNHDA and SQIVND (reference sequence). The CDR3 covers 15 residues. In DNA form, the CDR3 reads TGTGCCAGTAGTATAGGGCAGGCCAGCACAGATACGCAGCATTTT. It translates to CASSIGQASTDTQHF.

This clone has only a few counts. The chain joins TRBV28 to TRBJ2-7; 8 bases map to TRBD2. CDR3 length: 15 residues. CDR1 is MDHEN, CDR2 SYDVKM, per germline. Trimming took 4 bases from V and 0 from J; bases not matched to a gene: 5. CDR3 nucleotides: TGTGCCAGCAGTTATAGCGGGGCGAGCTCCTACGAGCAGTACTTC. Translation gives CASSYSGASSYEQYF.

The chain is built from TRBV18 and TRBJ2-1; D possibly corresponds to TRBD2 (6 bases). The V end was cut by 5 bases, the J end by 5 bases, with 13 bases between. This CDR3 comprises 14 residues. Per germline, CDR1 KGHSH and CDR2 LQKENI. CDR3 in amino acids: CASSLGTAHNEQFF. The CDR3 region has the DNA TGTGCCAGCTCATTAGGGACTGCACACAATGAGCAGTTCTTC.

A single count supports this clone. The chain joins TRBV18 to TRBJ1-1; TRBD1 matches 10 bases. Germline CDR1 reads KGHSH; CDR2 reads LQKENI. V lost 3 bases, J lost 8 bases, and 6 bases stayed unmatched. The CDR3 consists of 14 residues. The CDR3 protein is CASSPGQGSLEAFF. CDR3 in DNA: TGTGCCAGCTCACCGGGACAGGGGTCCCTGGAAGCTTTCTTT.

This chain uses TRBV30 with TRBJ1-2; TRBD1 agrees at 8 bases. The germline V gene encodes CDR1 GTSNPN and CDR2 SVGIG (reference sequence). The trim removed 2 bases at V and 4 bases at J, leaving 3 bases unmatched. The CDR3 contains 13 residues. The CDR3 reads CAWSKQGGYGYTF. The CDR3 bases are TGTGCCTGGAGTAAACAGGGGGGCTATGGCTACACCTTC.

The J gene is TRBJ1-1, the V gene TRBV5-4; 7 bases fit TRBD1. Germline CDR1 and CDR2: SGHNT and YYREEE (reference sequence). V shed 4 bases, J shed 0 bases, and the junction held 3 bases outside the gene matches. This CDR3 has 14 amino acids. For the CDR3, the DNA is TGTGCCAGCAGCACGGGACAGCTGAACACTGAAGCTTTCTTT. Protein: CASSTGQLNTEAFF.

V gene TRBV28 combines with J gene TRBJ1-5; D is perhaps TRBD1 (6 bases). Per germline, CDR1 MDHEN and CDR2 SYDVKM. V lost 8 bases, J lost 6 bases, and 17 bases lay in between. There are 14 residues in the CDR3. For the CDR3, the DNA is TGTGCCAGCTCCCGGACGGGGGGCTTTCAGCCCCAGCATTTT. This codes for CASSRTGGFQPQHF. Drawing the rest from reference TRBV28 and TRBJ1-5, the complete variable domain is DVKVTQSSRYLVKRTGEKVFLECVQDMDHENMFWYRQDPGLGLRLIYFSYDVKMKEKGDIPEGYSVSREKKERFSLILESASTNQTSMYLCASSRTGGFQPQHFGDGTRLSIL.

This sequence joins TRBV2 and TRBJ2-3; 7 bases line up with TRBD2. The V gene end was trimmed by 4 bases and the J gene end by 6 bases; junction bases not matched to a gene: 4. The length of the CDR3 is 13 residues. Germline V CDR1 and CDR2: SNHLY, FYNNEI. The CDR3 sequence is CASSGDYGDTQYF. The DNA of the CDR3 is TGTGCCAGCAGTGGGGACTATGGTGATACGCAGTATTTT.

The V and J genes are TRBV9 and TRBJ1-2, with 7 bases that match TRBD1. This CDR3 region has 13 residues. The V gene end was trimmed by 4 bases and the J gene end by 2 bases; junction bases not matched to a gene: 2. Germline CDR1 reads SGDLS; CDR2 reads YYNGEE. The CDR3, as DNA: TGTGCCAGCAGCCAGACAGGGAACTATGGCTACACCTTC. The encoded protein is CASSQTGNYGYTF.

In its sample, this clone was seen a few times. The chain is built from TRBV5-6 and TRBJ2-7, with 7 positions matching TRBD1. With V trimmed by 3 bases and J by 6 bases, 3 bases remained unmatched. This CDR3 has 12 residues. Germline CDR1 SGHDT, CDR2 YYEEEE. This CDR3 is CASSSTGFEQYF. The CDR3, as DNA: TGTGCCAGCAGCTCGACAGGGTTCGAGCAGTACTTC.

This clone has just a few counts. J is TRBJ2-7 and V is TRBV5-6, with no clear D. V lost 3 bases to trimming and J lost 6 bases, with 10 bases between them. The CDR3 spans 12 residues. Germline assignment: CDR1 SGHDT and CDR2 YYEEEE. CDR3 in amino acids: CASSSGLSEQYF. DNA of the CDR3: TGTGCCAGCAGCTCGGGTCTGTCCGAGCAGTACTTC.

The chain carries TRBV30 and TRBJ1-5; 9 bases align to TRBD1. The CDR3 runs 15 residues. From germline, CDR1 is GTSNPN and CDR2 SVGIG (reference sequence). The junction had 7 bases not matched to a gene; V was cut back by 5 bases and J by 2 bases. The CDR3 spells CAWEGGQGGNQPQHF. DNA for the CDR3: TGTGCCTGGGAAGGGGGACAGGGTGGCAATCAGCCCCAGCATTTT. Looking up the rest from reference TRBV30 and TRBJ1-5 gives the full variable domain: SQTIHQWPATLVQPVGSPLSLECTVEGTSNPNLYWYRQAAGRGLQLLFYSVGIGQISSEVPQNLSASRPQDRQFILSSKKLLLSDSGFYLCAWEGGQGGNQPQHFGDGTRLSIL.

The rearrangement links TRBV7-9 to TRBJ2-1; no definite D call. This CDR3 region has 15 residues. The germline gives CDR1 SEHNR, CDR2 FQNEAQ (reference sequence). Trimming stripped 7 bases from V and 2 bases from J, with 15 bases between. The CDR3 here is CASTFEGGPYNEQFF. The CDR3 region has the DNA TGTGCCAGCACCTTCGAAGGTGGGCCCTACAATGAGCAGTTCTTC. Drawing the rest from reference TRBV7-9 and TRBJ2-1, the complete variable domain is DTGVSQNPRHKITKRGQNVTFRCDPISEHNRLYWYRQTLGQGPEFLTYFQNEAQLEKSRLLSDRFSAERPKGSFSTLEIQRTEQGDSAMYLCASTFEGGPYNEQFFGPGTRLTVL.